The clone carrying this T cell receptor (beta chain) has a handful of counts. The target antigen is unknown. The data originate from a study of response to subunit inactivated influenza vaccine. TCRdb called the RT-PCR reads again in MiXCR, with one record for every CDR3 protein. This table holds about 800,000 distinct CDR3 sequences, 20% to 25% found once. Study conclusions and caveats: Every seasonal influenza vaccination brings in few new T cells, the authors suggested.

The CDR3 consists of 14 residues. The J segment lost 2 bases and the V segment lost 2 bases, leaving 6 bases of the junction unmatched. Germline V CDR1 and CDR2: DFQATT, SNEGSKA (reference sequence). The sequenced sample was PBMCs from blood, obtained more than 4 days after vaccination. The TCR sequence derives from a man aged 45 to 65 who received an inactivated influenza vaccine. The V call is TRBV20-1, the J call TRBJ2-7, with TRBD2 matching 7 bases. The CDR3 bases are TGCAGTGCTAGACGGGGGGACGGTCCCTACGAGCAGTACTTC. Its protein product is CSARRGDGPYEQYF.